A selection of T cell receptor beta chains follows, all from one sample in a study of blood T cell repertoires in COVID-19. Generated by immunoSEQ multiplex PCR, the TCRdb table keeps only in-frame clones and is missing some. The sample gives some 80,000 clones, 80% of which show up once; around 12% is in the top ten. What was sequenced was peripheral blood. These receptors originate from a woman between 40 and 50 years old with active or convalescent COVID-19. Each CDR3 is given with its conserved first and last residue. Fields, in order: V gene, J gene, D gene, clone size, CDR3 protein, CDR3 DNA. A D gene is named only where the DNA matches it firmly. Where a row states a size, it is once, few, many or the class of an expanded clone; other rows omit it.

V: TRBV6-2/TRBV6-3; J: TRBJ1-5; D: TRBD1; size: few; CDR3: CASNPDRGDQPQHF; DNA: TGTGCCAGCAACCCCGACAGGGGAGATCAGCCCCAGCATTTT
V: TRBV7-2; J: TRBJ2-5; D: TRBD2; size: NA; CDR3: CASSLYLAGGLGQETQYF; DNA: TGTGCCAGCAGCTTATACCTAGCGGGGGGGTTGGGGCAAGAGACCCAGTACTTC
V: TRBV9; J: TRBJ2-1; D: TRBD2; size: NA; CDR3: CASSVGRGLAGHNEQFF; DNA: TGTGCCAGCAGCGTAGGTAGGGGACTAGCAGGGCACAATGAGCAGTTCTTC
V: TRBV18; J: TRBJ2-2; D: NA; size: NA; CDR3: CATGANTGELFF; DNA: TGTGCCACGGGGGCGAACACCGGGGAGCTGTTTTTT
V: TRBV7-3; J: TRBJ2-5; D: TRBD2; size: once; CDR3: CASSLSGLAGGETQYF; DNA: TGTGCCAGCAGCTTATCGGGACTAGCGGGGGGAGAGACCCAGTACTTC
V: TRBV19; J: TRBJ1-5; D: TRBD1; size: NA; CDR3: CASRDYLRDRGQPQHF; DNA: TGTGCCAGTAGAGACTACCTACGGGACAGGGGTCAGCCCCAGCATTTT
V: TRBV18; J: TRBJ2-7; D: TRBD2; size: NA; CDR3: CASSLRTSGGYEQYF; DNA: TGTGCCAGCTCCCTCAGGACTAGCGGGGGCTACGAGCAGTACTTC
V: TRBV7-9; J: TRBJ2-7; D: NA; size: NA; CDR3: CASSLDGSGNAYEQYF; DNA: TGTGCCAGCAGCTTAGATGGCAGCGGAAACGCCTACGAGCAGTACTTC
V: TRBV19; J: TRBJ1-5; D: NA; size: NA; CDR3: CASSRGLWQPQHF; DNA: TGTGCCAGTAGTAGGGGGCTGTGGCAGCCCCAGCATTTT
V: TRBV15; J: TRBJ2-5; D: NA; size: NA; CDR3: CATSRGDWEETQYF; DNA: TGTGCCACCAGCAGGGGGGACTGGGAAGAGACCCAGTACTTC
V: TRBV9; J: TRBJ1-1; D: NA; size: NA; CDR3: CASSLGVMNTEAFF; DNA: TGTGCCAGCAGCTTAGGAGTTATGAACACTGAAGCTTTCTTT
V: TRBV18; J: TRBJ2-5; D: NA; size: NA; CDR3: CASSPRSQGETQYF; DNA: TGTGCCAGCTCACCGAGGTCGCAGGGGGAGACCCAGTACTTC
V: TRBV27; J: TRBJ1-5; D: NA; size: NA; CDR3: CASSLGEGIQPQHF; DNA: TGTGCCAGCAGTTTAGGGGAGGGAATTCAGCCCCAGCATTTT
V: TRBV30; J: TRBJ2-5; D: NA; size: NA; CDR3: CAWSSESVGPYF; DNA: TGTGCCTGGAGTTCAGAAAGTGTGGGGCCGTACTTC
V: TRBV18; J: TRBJ2-7; D: TRBD1; size: NA; CDR3: CASSPLQGASYEQYF; DNA: TGTGCCAGCTCACCACTTCAGGGGGCGTCCTACGAGCAGTACTTC
V: TRBV6-6; J: TRBJ1-2; D: NA; size: NA; CDR3: CASSYSNSQSNYGYTF; DNA: TGTGCCAGCAGTTACTCGAATTCACAGTCTAACTATGGCTACACCTTC
V: TRBV28; J: TRBJ2-1; D: TRBD1; size: NA; CDR3: CASSLWDRVVDEQFF; DNA: TGTGCCAGCAGTTTATGGGACAGGGTGGTGGATGAGCAGTTCTTC
V: TRBV7-9; J: TRBJ2-7; D: TRBD2; size: NA; CDR3: CASSLVGAGGPYEQYF; DNA: TGTGCCAGCAGCTTAGTTGGGGCGGGGGGGCCCTACGAGCAGTACTTC
V: TRBV9; J: TRBJ2-1; D: TRBD2; size: once; CDR3: CASSYLAGDNEQFF; DNA: TGTGCCAGCAGCTACCTCGCGGGGGACAATGAGCAGTTCTTC
V: TRBV6-6; J: TRBJ2-5; D: TRBD1; size: NA; CDR3: CASSYWIDRAQETQYF; DNA: TGTGCCAGCAGTTACTGGATCGACAGGGCCCAAGAGACCCAGTACTTC
V: TRBV11-2; J: TRBJ2-7; D: NA; size: NA; CDR3: CASSSDRGSYEQYF; DNA: TGTGCCAGCAGCTCGGACCGGGGAAGTTACGAGCAGTACTTC
V: TRBV14; J: TRBJ2-5; D: TRBD2; size: NA; CDR3: CASSRLAGFQETQYF; DNA: TGTGCCAGCAGCCGACTAGCGGGGTTTCAAGAGACCCAGTACTTC
V: TRBV29-1; J: TRBJ1-2; D: TRBD1; size: few; CDR3: CSVEDIGQGIGASYGYTF; DNA: TGCAGCGTTGAAGATATCGGACAGGGTATTGGAGCGAGCTATGGCTACACCTTC
V: TRBV28; J: TRBJ2-3; D: TRBD1; size: NA; CDR3: CASSETGGGTDTQYF; DNA: TGTGCCAGCAGTGAAACAGGGGGAGGCACAGATACGCAGTATTTT
V: TRBV19; J: TRBJ2-5; D: TRBD2; size: NA; CDR3: CASSIGTSLETQYF; DNA: TGTGCCAGTAGTATAGGGACTAGCCTAGAGACCCAGTACTTC
V: TRBV19; J: TRBJ1-5; D: NA; size: NA; CDR3: CASSPTGLGNQPQHF; DNA: TGTGCCAGTAGTCCCACAGGGTTGGGCAATCAGCCCCAGCATTTT
V: TRBV7-2; J: TRBJ2-3; D: NA; size: NA; CDR3: CASSGGEWDTQYF; DNA: TGTGCCAGCAGTGGGGGCGAGTGGGATACGCAGTATTTT
V: TRBV5-1; J: TRBJ2-7; D: TRBD1; size: NA; CDR3: CASSFLRPGTGDYEQYF; DNA: TGCGCCAGCAGCTTTCTGAGACCCGGGACAGGGGATTACGAGCAGTACTTC
V: TRBV7-9; J: TRBJ2-2; D: TRBD2; size: few; CDR3: CASSSIAGGTTGELFF; DNA: TGTGCCAGCAGCAGCATAGCGGGAGGGACCACCGGGGAGCTGTTTTTT
V: TRBV3-1/TRBV3-2; J: TRBJ2-5; D: NA; size: NA; CDR3: CASSQDGQMTQYF; DNA: TGTGCCAGCAGCCAAGATGGCCAGATGACCCAGTACTTC
V: TRBV2; J: TRBJ1-5; D: NA; size: NA; CDR3: CASSELMTGQPQHF; DNA: TGTGCCAGCAGTGAACTAATGACCGGGCAGCCCCAGCATTTT